Below, 8 T cell receptor beta chains from the same sample are listed, as sequenced in a study of blood T cell repertoires in COVID-19. Clones were read by immunoSEQ multiplex PCR, and TCRdb kept only the in-frame ones, dropping some. The sample records around 350,000 clones, approximately 86% being singletons. Sequencing was performed on peripheral blood. The receptors stem from a human donor in a cohort sampled during active COVID-19.

The V call is TRBV14, the J call TRBJ1-5; no clear D. Per the germline V gene, CDR1 is SGHDN and CDR2 is FVKESK. V gave up 5 bases and J gave up 9 bases, with 14 bases separating them. The CDR3 has 13 amino acids. CDR3 DNA: TGTGCCAGCAGCGCAGGCGCCGTCGGGCCCCAGCATTTT. Translation: CASSAGAVGPQHF.

The rearrangement joins TRBV13 to TRBJ2-5; 11 bases match TRBD1. The germline CDR1 and CDR2 sequences are PRHDT and FYEKMQ (reference sequence). After removal of 1 base from V and 3 bases from J, the junction contained 4 bases not matched to a gene. The CDR3 sequence is 16 residues long. In nucleotides, the CDR3 is TGTGCCAGCAGCTTAGAGGGACAGGGGGACAAAGAGACCCAGTACTTC. Protein sequence: CASSLEGQGDKETQYF.

J is TRBJ2-1 and V is TRBV27, with D tentatively TRBD2 (6 bases). V was clipped by 6 bases and J by 5 bases, with 17 bases between them. The length of the CDR3 is 15 residues. CDR1 and CDR2 (germline): MNHEY, SMNVEV (reference sequence). This CDR3 reads CASSRRTTGDNEQFF. Here the CDR3 DNA reads TGTGCCAGCAGCCGAAGGACTACCGGGGACAATGAGCAGTTCTTC.

This chain joins TRBV15 and TRBJ2-7, with TRBD2 matching over 11 bases. There are 15 residues in the CDR3. Germline V gene data show CDR1 as LNHNV and CDR2 as YYDKDF (reference sequence). The junction had 3 bases not matched to a gene; V was cut back by 3 bases and J by 2 bases. CDR3 in amino acids: CATSSKGLAAYEQYF. CDR3 in DNA: TGTGCCACCAGCAGTAAGGGACTAGCGGCCTACGAGCAGTACTTC.

The chain carries TRBV3-1 (or the pseudogene TRBV3-2) and TRBJ2-4; 10 bases fit TRBD2. The junction had 10 bases not matched to a gene; V was cut back by 5 bases and J by 0 bases. This CDR3 spans 18 amino acids. Per germline, CDR1 LGHDT and CDR2 YNNKEL (reference sequence). Here the CDR3 DNA reads TGTGCCAGCAGCTCCCGAATGCCTAGCGGGAGAGCCAAAAACATTCAGTACTTC. This gives the protein CASSSRMPSGRAKNIQYF.

V gene TRBV7-8 combines with J gene TRBJ2-7, with D perhaps TRBD2 (6 bases). Germline lookup yields CDR1 SGHVS and CDR2 FQNEAQ. This CDR3 has 14 residues. Trimming pared 1 base from V and 3 bases from J, leaving 10 bases between. Here the CDR3 reads CASSLGVGGYEQYF. As DNA, the CDR3 is TGTGCCAGCAGCTTAGGTGTCGGGGGCTACGAGCAGTACTTC.

J is TRBJ2-3 and V is TRBV5-1; a weak D match, TRBD1 (6 bases). The CDR3 consists of 16 residues. The germline V and J ends were trimmed by 1 base and 6 bases, with 18 bases remaining between them. The germline gives CDR1 SGHRS, CDR2 YFSETQ. DNA for the CDR3: TGCGCCAGCAGCTTGAAGCCCCTGCAGGGGATGGATACGCAGTATTTT. Its translation is CASSLKPLQGMDTQYF.

This clone occurred a few times. The chain has TRBV28 and TRBJ1-1; 7 bases are a match to TRBD1. The CDR3 has 15 amino acids. Germline V CDR1 and CDR2: MDHEN, SYDVKM. V shed 5 bases, J shed 4 bases, and the junction held 10 bases outside the gene matches. The CDR3 nucleotides are TGTGCCAGCAGTCCACAGGGGAGGAAGGTCACTGAAGCTTTCTTT. This codes for CASSPQGRKVTEAFF.